One T cell receptor (beta chain) is described in this entry. This clonotype was detected ten times or more. Its target antigen remains unknown. Per-nucleotide qualities are absent, and no much larger clonotype sits a single base away. This record comes from a study of neurological immune-mediated disorders (dated by TCRdb to the late 2010s). Study-wide context: Among the roughly 35 multiple sclerosis patients, relapsing-remitting MS accounted for approximately 31 and secondary progressive MS accounted for 3. Using UMI-based sequencing, the study compared peripheral blood TCR-beta repertoires from patients with HTLV-I-associated myelopathy (HAM/TSP), patients with multiple sclerosis, and healthy controls. Alongside PBMC samples, the set of some 97 TCR-beta libraries contained longitudinal samples, technical triplicates, and paired CD4+ and CD8+ T-cell subsets that had been sorted. The cohort was made up of around 70 subjects, consisting of roughly 15 HAM/TSP patients, about 34 multiple sclerosis patients and some 20 healthy controls.

At the junction V is shortened by 0 bases and J by 6 bases, with 14 bases in between. As encoded in the germline V gene (reference sequence), CDR1 is LNHNV while CDR2 is YYDKDF. The CDR3 numbers 15 residues from cysteine through phenylalanine. Only the CDR3 DNA stays, 45 bases, in frame from base 1. For the unsorted PBMC libraries, 2 million PBMCs were stored in RNAlater at -80 degrees C until RNA extraction and were used to generate the libraries. The multiple sclerosis patients were enrolled in a US clinical protocol that used magnetic resonance imaging to evaluate disease progression. Peripheral blood underwent Ficoll-Hypaque density gradient centrifugation to isolate PBMCs, which were then cryopreserved in liquid nitrogen. cDNA was synthesized by template-switch 5'RACE using a primer with a 10-nucleotide random unique molecular identifier that tagged each TCR transcript. Every sequencing run covered 15-18 subjects and yielded more than 160 million TCR-beta sequences. Total RNA was extracted with the RNeasy kit. The KAPA Real-time Library Amplification kit was used to amplify TCR-beta VDJ regions with primers targeting the TCR constant region and the 5'RACE anchor. Sample indexes and Illumina adaptors were added in a first PCR, and a second PCR then increased library yield. After purification with Ampure beads, the TCR product of roughly 650 bp was size-selected on a 2% E-gel SizeSelection system. Library quality was checked on a Bioanalyzer, concentration was measured with Qubit, and libraries were quantified with the Kapa Library Quantification kit before pooling. An Illumina HiSeq 2500 sequenced the libraries paired-end 2 x 150 bp. To increase sequence diversity, about 23-30% phiX was spiked into each library pool. The paper's data handling went like this. Quality-filtered reads were processed with the UMI-based MiGEC pipeline, which removed over 75% of raw TCR sequences during error correction. IMGT germline references were used for alignment of VDJ genes, and clonotypes were defined by a unique CDR3 amino acid sequence together with V-J genes. VDJtools evaluated clonal expansion, Shannon diversity and CDR3 relatedness (CalcPairwiseDistances, ClusterSamples); CLCbio workbench built phylogenetic trees. A clone was classed as expanded if it had 8 or more unique UMIs, a cutoff based on coefficient-of-variation modelling across technical triplicates. In TCRdb, the public reads were trimmed at Q25 with fastp and aligned with MiXCR, with productive beta chains retained. Rows matching on CDR3 protein sequence are summarized as one entry with the most common DNA and genes. V and J calls and clone size were set by TCRdb, not the authors. The sample includes about 95,000 distinct CDR3 sequences, with around 3.3% observed a single time. The ten largest clones capture approximately 5.9% of the sample.

General conclusions and limits of the study: The highest TCR clonal expansion was observed in HAM/TSP patients, whereas the lowest was observed in MS patients, even when compared with healthy controls. Repertoires from 18 of 34 MS patients were grouped by phylogenetic analysis into a cluster of related CDR3 sequences, suggesting a possible repertoire-level signature. The MS cluster was not associated with any clinical or MRI features, and the authors stated that larger cohorts are needed. Across subjects, expanded clones never shared an identical CDR3 amino acid sequence, which suggests that the TCR-beta repertoires in every group were private.

This chain is built from TRBV15 and TRBJ1-1; TRBD1 is possibly the D segment (6 matching bases). Material: PBMCs. The receptor was derived from a woman aged 18 to 35 with multiple sclerosis. The bases are TGTGCCACCAGCAGAGAGCCGACAGGCGGATCTGAAGCTTTCTTT. Translation gives CATSREPTGGSEAFF.